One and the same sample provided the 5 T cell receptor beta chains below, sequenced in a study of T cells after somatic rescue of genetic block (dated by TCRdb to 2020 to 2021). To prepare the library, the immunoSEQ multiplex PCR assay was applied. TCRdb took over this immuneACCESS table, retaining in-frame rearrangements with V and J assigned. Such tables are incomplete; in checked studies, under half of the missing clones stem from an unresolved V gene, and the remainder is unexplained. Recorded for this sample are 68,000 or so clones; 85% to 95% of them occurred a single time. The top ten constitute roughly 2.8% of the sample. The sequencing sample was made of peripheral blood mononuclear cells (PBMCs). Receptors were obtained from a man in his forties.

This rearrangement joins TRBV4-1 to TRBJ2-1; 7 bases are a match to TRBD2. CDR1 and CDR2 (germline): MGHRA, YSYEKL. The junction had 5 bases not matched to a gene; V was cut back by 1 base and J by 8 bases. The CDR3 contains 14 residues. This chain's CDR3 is CASSQGLADYEQFF. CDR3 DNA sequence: TGCGCCAGCAGCCAAGGACTAGCTGACTATGAGCAGTTCTTC.

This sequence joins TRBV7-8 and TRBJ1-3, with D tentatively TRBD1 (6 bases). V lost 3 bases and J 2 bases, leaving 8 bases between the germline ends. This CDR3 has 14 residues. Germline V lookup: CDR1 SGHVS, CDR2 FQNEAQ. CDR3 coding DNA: TGTGCCAGCAGCTTGGCAGGGGCTGGAAACACCATATATTTT. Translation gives CASSLAGAGNTIYF.

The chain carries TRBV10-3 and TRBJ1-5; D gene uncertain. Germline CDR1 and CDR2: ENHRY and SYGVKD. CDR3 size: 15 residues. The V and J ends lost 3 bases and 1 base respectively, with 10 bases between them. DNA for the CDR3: TGTGCCATCAGTGAATCTGGGGTCAGCAATCAGCCCCAGCATTTT. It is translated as CAISESGVSNQPQHF.

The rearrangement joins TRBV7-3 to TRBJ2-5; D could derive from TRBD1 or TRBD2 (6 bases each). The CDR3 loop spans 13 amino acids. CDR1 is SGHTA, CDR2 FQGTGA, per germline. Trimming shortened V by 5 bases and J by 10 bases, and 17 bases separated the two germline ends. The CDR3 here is CASSRGTADGQYF. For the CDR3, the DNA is TGTGCCAGCAGCAGGGGGACTGCCGATGGCCAGTACTTC.

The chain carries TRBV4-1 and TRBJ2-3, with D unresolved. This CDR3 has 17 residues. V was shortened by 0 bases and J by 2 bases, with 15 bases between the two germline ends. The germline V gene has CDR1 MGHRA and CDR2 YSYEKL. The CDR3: CASSQDQERPDTDTQYF. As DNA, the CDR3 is TGCGCCAGCAGCCAAGATCAAGAGCGACCCGACACAGATACGCAGTATTTT.